These 20 T cell receptor beta chains originate from one sample sequenced in a study of low-dose radiotherapy and immunotherapy resistance in tumors. Alpha- and beta-chain coverage of first-strand cDNA came from TRAV- and TRBV-specific primers. TCRs underwent roughly 19 PCR cycles of amplification with a constant-region primer and V-primer adapter. Each CDR3 protein gets one entry after TCRdb re-called the reads with MiXCR. The sample shows about 15,000 distinct CDR3 sequences, roughly 48% of them seen only once. The receptors originated from a human donor with advanced metastatic prostate, ovarian, gallbladder or colorectal cancer (not recorded which). This table probably holds off-target reads from a library built for another chain.

The chain links TRBV24-1 to TRBJ2-1, with no clear D. CDR1 KGHDR and CDR2 SFDVKD come from the germline V gene. V shed 2 bases and J shed 6 bases, with 22 bases lying between them. The CDR3 extends over 18 amino acids. Written as DNA, the CDR3 is TGTGCCACCAGTGATTCCGGCCGATCTCGTATCAGTACCAATGAGCAGTTCTTC. Translated, it gives CATSDSGRSRISTNEQFF.

This rearrangement joins TRBV9 to TRBJ1-5; no firm D call. CDR1 is SGDLS, CDR2 YYNGEE, per germline. This CDR3 has 14 amino acids. V dropped 3 bases and J dropped 9 bases, with 16 bases sitting between them. The CDR3 loop reads CASSADGRGSPQHF. The DNA for the CDR3 is TGTGCCAGCAGCGCTGACGGCCGGGGATCGCCCCAGCATTTT. Full variable domain (outside the CDR3, taken from reference TRBV9 and TRBJ1-5): DSGVTQTPKHLITATGQRVTLRCSPRSGDLSVYWYQQSLDQGLQFLIQYYNGEERAKGNILERFSAQQFPDLHSELNLSSLELGDSALYFCASSADGRGSPQHFGDGTRLSIL.

V is TRBV5-4 and J is TRBJ2-2, with TRBD2 identical over 7 bases. Germline values: CDR1 SGHNT, CDR2 YYREEE (reference sequence). The CDR3 covers 17 residues. After removal of 6 bases from V and 7 bases from J, the junction contained 18 bases not matched to a gene. CDR3 residues: CASTTSRGGYFGGELFF. CDR3 sequence (DNA): TGTGCCAGCACCACGTCTCGGGGAGGGTATTTCGGCGGGGAGCTGTTTTTT.

Only a few counts were recorded for this clonotype. V is TRBV11-3 and J is TRBJ2-4; possible D gene TRBD1, 6 bases. The V gene's germline CDR1 is SGHNT and CDR2 YENEEA. This CDR3 has 13 amino acids. V lost 3 bases and J lost 9, with 12 bases in between. The chain's CDR3 is CASSLVTQGIQYF. The CDR3 region has the DNA TGTGCCAGCAGCTTGGTAACACAGGGCATTCAGTACTTC.

This clonotype was picked up a small number of times. The V and J genes are TRBV6-1 and TRBJ1-1, with 7 bases aligning to TRBD1. Unmatched junction bases numbered 4, after V lost 4 bases and J lost 11 bases. CDR1 and CDR2 from the germline V gene are MNHNS and SASEGT. This CDR3 spans 11 amino acids. The CDR3 loop reads CASSAQGGAFF. The CDR3 region has the DNA TGTGCCAGCAGTGCCCAGGGGGGCGCTTTCTTT.

The V call is TRBV12-5, the J call TRBJ2-1; 7 bases align to TRBD1. Germline V gene sequence: CDR1 LGHNT, CDR2 FRNRAP. J gave up 5 bases and V 6 bases, and 10 bases lay outside the gene matches. CDR3 length: 15 residues. The CDR3 DNA is TGTGCTAGTGGCCTGGCCTTGGGACAGCACAATGAGCAGTTCTTC. It translates to CASGLALGQHNEQFF. Based on the CDR3 plus reference TRBV12-5 and TRBJ2-1, the full variable domain is DARVTQTPRHKVTEMGQEVTMRCQPILGHNTVFWYRQTMMQGLELLAYFRNRAPLDDSGMPKDRFSAEMPDATLATLKIQPSEPRDSAVYFCASGLALGQHNEQFFGPGTRLTVL.

This clonotype was found a few times. This chain connects TRBV20-1 to TRBJ2-3, with D possibly called TRBD1 or TRBD2 (6 bases each). Germline CDR1 and CDR2: DFQATT and SNEGSKA (reference sequence). V lost 0 bases to trimming and J lost 6 bases, with 25 bases between them. The CDR3 has 18 residues. The CDR3 DNA is TGCAGTGCTAGAGATGGTCTTGGTTCGGGGGCTGAGCATGATACGCAGTATTTT. Encoded protein: CSARDGLGSGAEHDTQYF.

The chain's CDR3 is CASSLGGGRRPQHF. CDR3 bases: TGTGCCAGCAGCCTCGGGGGGGGCCGTCGGCCCCAGCATTTT. V and J are TRBV12-3 or TRBV12-4 and TRBJ1-5; perhaps TRBD1 as D (6 bases). Trimming left V 6 bases short and J 9 bases short, with 18 bases between. This CDR3 spans 14 amino acids.

This clonotype has more than one count but fewer than ten. The gene calls are TRBV5-1 and TRBJ1-2, with TRBD1 identical over 9 bases. Losses at the gene ends were 3 bases for V and 4 bases for J; bases not matched to a gene: 13. CDR3 size: 17 residues. Germline V gene lookup returns CDR1 SGHRS and CDR2 YFSETQ. The CDR3 sequence: CASSSGQGSIKPYGYTF. The CDR3 nucleotides read TGCGCCAGCAGCTCTGGACAGGGGTCTATAAAACCCTATGGCTACACCTTC.

The V gene is TRBV11-2, the J gene TRBJ2-3; TRBD1 aligns across 8 bases. The J segment lost 3 bases and the V segment lost 6 bases, leaving 8 bases of the junction unmatched. In germline, CDR1 is SGHAT, CDR2 FQNNGV. The length of the CDR3 is 15 residues. CDR3 sequence (DNA): TGTGCCAGCAGTCTGATAGGACAGGGTACAGATACGCAGTATTTT. Translated, it gives CASSLIGQGTDTQYF.

Sample share makes this clonotype medium-sized. The rearrangement uses TRBV3-1 and TRBJ2-7; D possibly corresponds to TRBD1 (5 bases). The CDR3 covers 17 residues. V lost 1 base and J lost 2, with 18 bases in between. CDR1 and CDR2 from the germline V gene are LGHDT and YNNKEL (reference sequence). This chain's CDR3 is CASSQARSTAKAYEQYF. CDR3 sequence (DNA): TGTGCCAGCAGCCAAGCCCGATCGACAGCTAAAGCCTACGAGCAGTACTTC.

The chain is built from TRBV14 and TRBJ2-1; D is possibly TRBD1 (6 bases). V lost 4 bases and J lost 2, with 9 bases in between. Germline V gene sequence: CDR1 SGHDN, CDR2 FVKESK. The CDR3 totals 14 residues. The CDR3 DNA follows: TGTGCCAGCAGCCTCCGGGACACCTACAATGAGCAGTTCTTC. It codes for CASSLRDTYNEQFF.

The chain uses TRBV19 and TRBJ1-2; D unclear. Germline loops: CDR1 LNHDA, CDR2 SQIVND (reference sequence). The V end was cut by 2 bases, the J end by 2 bases, with 12 bases between. There are 15 residues in the CDR3. The DNA of the CDR3 is TGTGCCAGTAGTATAATCGGGCAGCGAAACTATGGCTACACCTTC. Translating it yields CASSIIGQRNYGYTF. Full variable domain (missing parts from reference TRBV19 and TRBJ1-2): DGGITQSPKYLFRKEGQNVTLSCEQNLNHDAMYWYRQDPGQGLRLIYYSQIVNDFQKGDIAEGYSVSREKKESFPLTVTSAQKNPTAFYLCASSIIGQRNYGYTFGSGTRLTVV.

The chain combines TRBV20-1 with TRBJ2-3, with D possibly TRBD1 on 6 matching bases. Per germline, CDR1 DFQATT and CDR2 SNEGSKA (reference sequence). Trimming removed 5 bases from V and 6 bases from J, with 18 bases in between. The CDR3 is made up of 14 amino acids. CDR3 in amino acids: CSAFFFGGGDTQYF. CDR3 DNA: TGCAGTGCTTTCTTTTTTGGGGGCGGGGATACGCAGTATTTT.

The chain couples TRBV5-6 to TRBJ2-7; tentatively, D is TRBD2 (6 bases). Germline V gene lookup returns CDR1 SGHDT and CDR2 YYEEEE. This CDR3 has 15 amino acids. V lost 4 bases and J 6 bases, leaving 20 bases between the germline ends. CDR3 amino acids: CASSPDGSVGPEQYF. In DNA form, the CDR3 reads TGTGCCAGCAGCCCCGACGGGAGCGTTGGGCCCGAGCAGTACTTC.

The rearrangement joins TRBV24-1 to TRBJ2-7; D could derive from TRBD1 or TRBD2 (5 bases each). V was trimmed by 4 bases and J by 2 bases, leaving 14 bases between them. CDR1 and CDR2 (germline): KGHDR, SFDVKD. The CDR3 sequence is 15 residues long. CDR3 loop: CATSESRDHPYEQYF. DNA of the CDR3: TGTGCCACCAGTGAAAGCCGGGACCACCCCTACGAGCAGTACTTC.

The chain uses TRBV29-1 and TRBJ1-1; D ambiguous. The CDR3 loop spans 11 amino acids. The V end was cut by 6 bases, the J end by 3 bases, with 8 bases between. Germline-derived CDR1 and CDR2 are SQVTM and ANQGSEA. CDR3 sequence: CSVQADTEAFF. The CDR3 region has the DNA TGCAGCGTCCAGGCGGACACTGAAGCTTTCTTT.

This clonotype was picked up one time. J is TRBJ2-3 and V is TRBV20-1, with D possibly being TRBD2 (6 bases). Between the trimmed V and J ends, which lost 6 bases and 3 bases, there was a span of 16 bases. The CDR3 length is 14 residues. The germline CDR1 and CDR2 sequences are DFQATT and SNEGSKA (reference sequence). In DNA, the CDR3 is TGCAGTGCCCAGACCGGACTATTTACAGATACGCAGTATTTT. Translating it yields CSAQTGLFTDTQYF.

The chain recombines TRBV20-1 with TRBJ2-6; D is undetermined. V was trimmed by 0 bases and J by 0 bases, leaving 9 bases between them. Looked up from germline, CDR1 is DFQATT and CDR2 is SNEGSKA (reference sequence). CDR3 length: 16 amino acids. In DNA, the CDR3 is TGCAGTGCTAGAGATGGTTGGGTCTCTGGGGCCAACGTCCTGACTTTC. It translates to CSARDGWVSGANVLTF.

The V and J genes are TRBV4-3 and TRBJ2-3, with D possibly TRBD2 on 6 matching bases. With 4 bases removed from V and 1 base from J, the gap between germline ends came to 15 bases. The CDR3 length is 16 residues. Germline V gene lookup returns CDR1 LGHNA and CDR2 YSLEER. This CDR3 reads CASSLGTGAGTDTQYF. The CDR3 DNA is TGCGCCAGCAGCCTTGGCACGGGAGCGGGCACAGATACGCAGTATTTT.